This TCR beta chain was documented in a study of CD8+CD57+ T cells in acquired aplastic anemia. Turning to the study itself: Quantities of DNA derived from sorted CD4+ and CD8+ cells averaged roughly 3.4 ug. Study-level findings and limits: Between patients and controls, approximately 29 CD8+ CDR3 sequences were found in common.

The template used for profiling TCR beta VDJ and CDR3 was genomic DNA. Each CDR3 protein is one row after TCRdb ran MiXCR on the reads. The sample consists of about 180,000 distinct CDR3 sequences, 63% of them appearing once. About this clonotype: Antigen: not known.

Germline V gene data show CDR1 as SQVTM and CDR2 as ANQGSEA. There are 13 residues in the CDR3. Between the trimmed V and J ends, which lost 4 bases and 1 base, there was a span of 10 bases. CD8+CD57+ cell expansion, shown by flow cytometry, had occurred in the patients selected for sequencing. Sample: sorted CD4+, CD8+, or CD8+CD57+ T cells (not recorded which) from PBMCs. This receptor was taken from a human donor with aplastic anemia. The chain employs TRBV29-1 and TRBJ1-1; the D is unclear. The CDR3 coding sequence is TGCAGCGTTGCTTCGGCAGGGAACACTGAAGCTTTCTTT. Its translation: CSVASAGNTEAFF.